These T cell receptor beta chains were read from a single sample in a study of blood T cells in healthy people across ages. TCRdb ran MiXCR on the 5' RACE reads and lists one entry per CDR3 protein. The table lists around 990,000 distinct CDR3 sequences, around 25% of them singletons, with around 0.75% in the top ten. These data also formed part of another study, on T cells of mothers and their children.

The sequenced sample was blood. These receptors all stem from a girl aged 2 to 9 in good health. CDR3s leave out the opening cysteine and the closing phenylalanine or tryptophan. The order of the fields is CDR3 protein, V gene, J gene.

CDR3: ASSLKDRTGVYGYT
V: TRBV27
J: TRBJ1-2

CDR3: ARSRFGFGTGGNPEY
V: TRBV5-3
J: TRBJ2-5

CDR3: ASSPGTAANYGHT
V: TRBV5-1
J: TRBJ1-2

CDR3: ASSSTLAVEQETQY
V: TRBV7-9
J: -

CDR3: ASSQDLTGGAGNTEAF
V: TRBV4-2
J: TRBJ1-1

CDR3: ASRNRGYNEQF
V: TRBV6-2/TRBV6-3
J: -

CDR3: SVGPGPYEQY
V: TRBV29-1
J: -

CDR3: ATRLFAQETQY
V: TRBV7-2
J: TRBJ2-5

CDR3: ASSSQTSGGSI
V: TRBV7-9
J: TRBJ2-4

CDR3: ASSLETSFPYNEQF
V: TRBV28
J: TRBJ2-1

CDR3: ASRRTELNTGELF
V: TRBV6-1
J: TRBJ2-2

CDR3: ASSRPLAGGLADTQY
V: TRBV7-2
J: TRBJ2-3

CDR3: SAGTGLNTEAF
V: TRBV29-1
J: TRBJ1-1